This paragraph reports one T cell receptor (beta chain). Its specificity is not known. The sample comes from a study of cytomegalovirus exposure and HLA in healthy donors. Overall study: In a previous analysis, 110 million or so unique TCR beta sequences were found from 150 million to 200 million T cells. The study, taken as a whole, reports: There was a cluster of highly shared sequence variants that was likely a sequencing artifact.

13 Jbeta primers and 60 Vbeta primers were used for the PCR. Clones were sequenced by immunoSEQ multiplex PCR, and TCRdb holds only the in-frame ones, with some missing. This sample has 250,000 to 350,000 clones; 80% occur once, and the top ten carry about 0.28%. The CDR3 covers 15 residues. The germline V gene has CDR1 MNHNS and CDR2 SASEGT. The V and J ends lost 6 bases and 4 bases, in that order; junction bases with no gene match: 7. The chain joins TRBV6-1 to TRBJ1-2, with 11 bases matching TRBD1. This TCR derives from a girl under 10 years old in good health and CMV-seronegative. What was sequenced was PBMCs. The CDR3 loop reads CASSAGTGGTYGYTF. Written as DNA, the CDR3 is TGTGCCAGCAGCGCCGGGACAGGGGGGACCTATGGCTACACCTTC.